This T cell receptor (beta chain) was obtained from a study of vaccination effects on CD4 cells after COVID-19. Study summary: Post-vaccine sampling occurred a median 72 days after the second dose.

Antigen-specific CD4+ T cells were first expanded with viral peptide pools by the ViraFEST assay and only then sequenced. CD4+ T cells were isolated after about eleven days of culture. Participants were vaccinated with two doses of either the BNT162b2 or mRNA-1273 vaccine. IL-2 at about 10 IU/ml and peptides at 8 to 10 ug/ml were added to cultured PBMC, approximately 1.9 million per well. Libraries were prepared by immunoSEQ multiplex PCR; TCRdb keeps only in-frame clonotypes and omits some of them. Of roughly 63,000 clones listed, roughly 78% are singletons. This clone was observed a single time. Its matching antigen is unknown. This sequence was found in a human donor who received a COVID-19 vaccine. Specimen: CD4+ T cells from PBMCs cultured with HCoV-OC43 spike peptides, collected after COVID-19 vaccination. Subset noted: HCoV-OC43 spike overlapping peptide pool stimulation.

CDR3: CASSIDQGKETQYF. CDR3 coding DNA: TGTGCCAGTAGTATCGATCAGGGCAAAGAGACCCAGTACTTC. J is TRBJ2-5 and V is TRBV19, with D maybe TRBD1 (5 bases). Germline CDR1 and CDR2: LNHDA and SQIVND (reference sequence). This CDR3 is 14 amino acids long. Trimming shortened V by 3 bases and J by 3 bases, and 11 bases separated the two germline ends.